This TCR beta chain was sequenced in a study of cytomegalovirus exposure and HLA in healthy donors (dated by TCRdb to the late 2010s). Regarding the study in general: An earlier analysis of roughly 630 of the donors reported roughly 270 Gb of sequence data and roughly 110 million unique TCR beta sequences from approximately 180 million T cells. An early release covering just under 650 HLA-typed donors comprised about 300 gigabases of sequencing data and some 79 million unique TCR sequences. Of the approximately 400 genotyped donors, roughly 80% fell in the genetic ancestry cluster associated with self-reported Caucasian donors. The aim of the study was to test whether cataloging public T cell receptors could identify signatures of past pathogen exposure. The T cell repertoires of roughly 660 subjects were profiled by immunosequencing and related to cytomegalovirus serostatus. Along with the approximately 620-subject first cohort, a separate validation cohort of about 110 different subjects was used. The study combined high-throughput TCR immunosequencing, statistical association of individual TCRs with disease status, and machine learning to predict cytomegalovirus infection status. A later analysis re-analyzed previously published TCR beta repertoires from 666 donors and added high-resolution HLA genotyping to study TCR occurrence patterns. Rather than drawing on any new phenotypic data, the later analysis identified candidate immune exposures from TCR beta sequences and the way those sequences occurred across donors. An earlier analysis of about 600 of the donors used high-throughput TCR beta sequencing to judge whether each TCR beta V gene segment behaved as functional or pseudogenic. Donor age, sex, ethnicity and CMV serostatus were compiled together with the repertoire data. A later genetic analysis used genome-wide SNP genotypes for about three fifths of the 666 donors, treating that subset as a discovery cohort. All discovery cohort repertoires had been generated using a single sequencing platform. HLA typing covered class I and class II loci at four-digit resolution. Typing coverage varied by locus: about 620-630 donors for A, B, C, DRB1 and DQB1; roughly 510 for DQA1; around 570 for DPA1; around 450 for DPB1. Because of strong linkage in the cohort, a few DR-DQ haplotypes were treated as single units for association and clustering. Among 398 genotyped donors of the cohort, an average of approximately 250,000 unique TCR beta nucleotide sequences were sequenced per donor, around 18% of them non-productive. Overall study outcomes, separate from this receptor: In a later analysis, HLA-associated TCR beta chains showed more clonal expansion and lower generation probabilities than non-associated chains that were equally common. In the study, some 160 TCR beta chains were listed as associated with cytomegalovirus. Specific HLA alleles were associated with some 15,000 TCR beta sequences at a false discovery rate of 0.05 in a later analysis. The earlier analysis of 450 to 700 of the donors excluded 15 to 20 rarely observed V segments, including chromosome 9 orphons, because counts were too low. A later genetic analysis associated a missense DCLRE1C variant with V-gene and J-gene trimming of TCR beta chains, and an independent cohort replicated the association. According to a later analysis, most CMV-associated TCR beta chains appeared to be HLA-restricted, and the HLA associations seemed to be driven largely by CMV exposure. The only immune exposure information available for the cohort was CMV serostatus. Correlated functional status among segregating V segments might reflect linkage disequilibrium, but an unknown experimental factor could not be ruled out. In vitro tests confirmed that a few of the cytomegalovirus-associated TCR beta chains recognize cytomegalovirus antigens. In a later analysis, the rate of TCR association differed among HLA loci, with DRB1 alleles having the most associated TCRs and HLA-C alleles having the fewest. While some public TCRs were present in many individuals, most TCR sequences turned up only very rarely across donors. In a later genetic analysis, fewer N-insertions in productive TCRs were reported among donors in an Asian-associated ancestry cluster than the roughly 700-donor mean. In an earlier analysis of some 540 of the donors, most TCR beta V segments appeared in productive rearrangements about 87% or about 30% of the time, broadly matching IMGT annotations. A further reported finding was that TCR beta sequences accurately predicted the HLA-A and HLA-B alleles for most subjects in the first cohort. A cluster of highly shared sequence variants was judged likely to represent a technical artifact of the sequencing pipeline. Some IMGT-functional V segments, including TRBV6-2 and TRBV6-3, could not be distinguished by the 87-base-pair reads and were therefore excluded. The presence/absence analyses assumed that sequencing depth was roughly uniform across donors, and that assumption may not be true. According to a later analysis, parvovirus B19, influenza, CMV and Epstein-Barr virus appeared linked to several top co-occurrence clusters. HLA typing was unavailable for some donors at each locus, so association tests used only the typed subset. It was suggested by the authors that the approach could potentially be generalized to other disease states and immunological phenotypes. This cohort had only TCR beta chains sequenced, and the lack of alpha or paired-chain data limited which features could be detected. Cytomegalovirus status was reported to be diagnosed by the classifier with high specificity and sensitivity in both the original and validation cohorts. When HLA alleles, especially DR and DQ, strongly co-occurred, TCR associations were difficult to assign to individual alleles.

In regard to this clone: Its antigen specificity is not known. At one boundary the junction diverges from the germline segment, which might be a read error.

The cohort was made up of approximately 700 healthy bone marrow donors. All cohort members were sampled while nominally healthy, although unrecorded immune exposures were likely present. The donor was CMV seropositive and belonged to the group of about 290 seropositive cohort members. A peripheral blood sample was provided by each donor, and peripheral blood mononuclear cells were used for TCR beta sequencing. The Qiagen DNeasy Blood Extraction Kit was used to extract genomic DNA from the blood cell samples. To prepare the library, the immunoSEQ multiplex PCR assay was applied. For the multiplex PCR, a mixture combining 60 forward primers for TCR Vbeta segments and 13 reverse primers for TCR Jbeta segments was used. A multiplex PCR assay on genomic DNA amplified the CDR3 region of rearranged TCR beta genes. The Illumina HiSeq System was used to sequence the amplified TCR beta libraries as 87-base-pair reads. For the original study's pipeline: In a later analysis, roughly 80 million unique TCR beta chains were counted across the roughly 670 repertoires, and some 10 million of these chains were shared by at least two donors. To remove PCR and sequencing errors, raw reads were error-corrected and collapsed into unique sequences using a nearest-neighbor algorithm that merged closely related sequences. V, D and J gene segments were assigned by aligning CDR3 sequences to IMGT reference sequences. Each retained sequence needed at least a six-nucleotide match to both a V gene segment and a J gene segment. A rearrangement counted as productive if the CDR3 had no stop codons and remained in frame with V and J, and every other rearrangement counted as non-productive. CDR3 was defined by IMGT convention, running from the second conserved V-encoded cysteine to the conserved J-encoded phenylalanine. The earlier analysis of some 580 of the donors excluded any sequence lacking an unambiguous match to a single V gene segment. In an earlier analysis of about 590 of the donors, a V segment was called functional when productive rearrangements were above 56.7%, and segregating when the standard deviation between donors exceeded 5%. To diagnose cytomegalovirus status from the catalog of TCR beta chain sequences, a statistical classification framework was built. In a later analysis, V and J genes were assigned by comparing TCR nucleotide sequences against IMGT/GENE-DB human TR gene sequences. In a later analysis, CDR3 sequences and most-parsimonious VDJ recombination scenarios were assigned using the TCRdist pipeline. In a later analysis, each TCR beta chain was defined by its CDR3 amino acid sequence together with its V-gene family, and reads without a unique V-gene family were excluded. As a way to deal with suspected cross-contamination and a sequencing artifact, a later analysis dropped nearly 600 nucleotide sequences that were highly shared and had low generation probability. A later analysis calculated a clonal expansion index for each public chain from normalized within-repertoire ranks of inferred template counts. In a later analysis, generation probabilities were computed using a VDJ recombination model fitted to out-of-frame rearrangements, and the results were checked against IGoR. In a later analysis, TCR-TCR, TCR-HLA and TCR-CMV co-occurrence was scored with hypergeometric tests, and a repertoire-size bias correction was applied to TCR pairs. In a later analysis, false discovery rates were estimated by permuting HLA or CMV assignments 20 times. In a later analysis, co-occurring TCRs were grouped with DBSCAN, and TCRdist sequence similarity was added when clustering was performed within HLA-allele-positive subsets. For co-occurrence clustering, repertoires with fewer than 30,000 or more than 120,000 public chains were excluded, along with 5 or 6 repertoires with anomalous nucleotide sharing. The source is immuneACCESS, and TCRdb retained only in-frame sequences with V and J called. Part of the clones is not carried over; for the studies checked, unresolved V genes explain less than half of this, and the remainder is unexplained. The V and J calls and the clone size are those of that table, but D and trimming were determined from the DNA. For this sample there are about 98,000 clones; over 75% appear just once. Of the sample, 3.7% falls within the top ten clones.

Looking up the germline V gene yields CDR1 SGDLS and CDR2 YYNGEE. The CDR3 has 15 amino acids, counting the end cysteine and phenylalanine. Only CDR3 DNA is held: 45 bases, read in frame from base 1. The sample comprised PBMCs. The receptor comes from a female donor in good health and CMV-seropositive. The rearrangement combines TRBV9 with TRBJ2-1; 7 central nucleotides agree with TRBD2. The nucleotides read TGTGCCAGCAGCTTTAGCGGGTCCACCTACAATGGGCAGTTCTTC. The translation is CASSFSGSTYNGQFF.